These 18 T cell receptor beta chains were sequenced from one sample in a study of shared clonotypes between healthy human individuals. Clones were sequenced by immunoSEQ multiplex PCR, and TCRdb holds only the in-frame ones, with some missing. The data contain around 440,000 clones, about 74% of them singletons. The sample taken for sequencing was PBMCs. Every receptor here comes from a woman in her 40s in good health. Some clones in this sample may be carry-over from other donors' samples.

Remarks on this clone: One junction end disagrees with the germline gene, perhaps due to a read error. The V gene is TRBV6-6, the J gene TRBJ2-7; perhaps TRBD1 as D (5 bases). CDR3 length: 11 residues. CDR1 is MNHNY and CDR2 is SVGAGI in the germline V gene (reference sequence). CDR3 bases: TGTGCCAGCAGTCCCCGGACACGAAGCGACTTC. It encodes CASSPRTRSDF.

As concerns this clone: The same CDR3 arises from other DNA sequences in this sample as well. V and J are TRBV28 and TRBJ1-2; 8 bases are a match to TRBD1. The CDR3 loop spans 14 amino acids. Germline V CDR1 and CDR2: MDHEN, SYDVKM. Germline trimming cut 3 bases from V and 1 base from J; bases unmatched to any gene: 1. CDR3 loop: CASSFTGGNYGYTF. Here the CDR3 DNA reads TGTGCCAGCAGTTTCACAGGGGGTAACTATGGCTACACCTTC.

The chain links TRBV11-2 to TRBJ2-7; maybe TRBD2 (6 bases). The end of the DNA fits TRBJ2-5 better, so the J call may be wrong. The CDR3 runs to 15 residues. Germline V CDR1 and CDR2: SGHAT, FQNNGV. The CDR3 DNA sequence: TGTGCCAGCAGCCTCTCGTGGGCGGGGTTAGAGACCCAGTACTTC. This encodes CASSLSWAGLETQYF.

This chain connects TRBV11-2 to TRBJ1-4; no firm D call. CDR3 length: 13 amino acids. V lost 5 bases, J lost 8 bases, and 12 bases lay in between. Germline V gives CDR1 SGHAT, CDR2 FQNNGV. The chain's CDR3 is CASSLSPGEKLFF. CDR3 in DNA: TGTGCCAGCAGCCTCAGCCCAGGAGAAAAACTGTTTTTT.

The chain combines TRBV29-1 with TRBJ2-7; 7 bases match TRBD1. Trimming cost V 4 bases and J 3 bases; bases outside gene matches: 6. Germline loops: CDR1 SQVTM, CDR2 ANQGSEA. CDR3 length: 13 amino acids. CDR3 coding DNA: TGCAGCGTTGCCAAACAGGGGATCTACGAGCAGTACTTC. Protein product: CSVAKQGIYEQYF.

V and J are TRBV4-1 and TRBJ2-3; 8 nucleotides align to TRBD2. The CDR3 consists of 16 residues. Losses at the gene ends were 3 bases for V and 2 bases for J; bases not matched to a gene: 7. Germline CDR1 and CDR2: MGHRA and YSYEKL. This chain's CDR3 is CASSQRSGTFTDTQYF. DNA for the CDR3: TGCGCCAGCAGCCAGCGTAGCGGGACCTTCACAGATACGCAGTATTTT.

The V and J genes are TRBV5-1 and TRBJ2-4, with TRBD1 as a possible D gene (5 bases). This CDR3 is built from 14 residues. The germline CDR1 and CDR2 sequences are SGHRS and YFSETQ. V shed 1 base and J shed 9 bases, with 14 bases lying between them. In DNA form, the CDR3 reads TGCGCCAGCAGCTTGACAGGCGCAGGGCGCATTCAGTACTTC. The encoded protein is CASSLTGAGRIQYF.

The chain combines TRBV28 with TRBJ2-7, with D hard to call. The germline V gene has CDR1 MDHEN and CDR2 SYDVKM. The CDR3 runs to 15 residues. Trimming took 3 bases from V and 3 from J, leaving 15 bases between them. The CDR3 coding sequence is TGTGCCAGCAGTTTTCTTGGTGGGAACCACTACGAGCAGTACTTC. It yields the protein CASSFLGGNHYEQYF. The full variable domain, with the rest looked up from reference TRBV28 and TRBJ2-7, is DVKVTQSSRYLVKRTGEKVFLECVQDMDHENMFWYRQDPGLGLRLIYFSYDVKMKEKGDIPEGYSVSREKKERFSLILESASTNQTSMYLCASSFLGGNHYEQYFGPGTRLTVT.

This clone was recorded a few times. V and J are TRBV7-3 and TRBJ2-1; TRBD1 matches 7 bases. Germline CDR1 and CDR2: SGHTA and FQGTGA. J was trimmed by 4 bases and V by 4 bases; bases with no gene match: 7. This CDR3 is built from 15 residues. CDR3 region: CASSSRDRPYNEQFF. CDR3 bases: TGTGCCAGCAGCTCCCGGGACAGACCTTACAATGAGCAGTTCTTC.

The chain employs TRBV2 and TRBJ1-4; D is uncertain. Deletions cut 3 bases from V and 8 bases from J, with 13 bases between. CDR3 size: 14 residues. Germline V gives CDR1 SNHLY, CDR2 FYNNEI. The CDR3 DNA sequence: TGTGCCAGCAGTGAGCTAGGTTACGGAGAAAAACTGTTTTTT. Its translation is CASSELGYGEKLFF.

The V and J genes are TRBV27 and TRBJ2-5; 7 positions match TRBD2. The CDR3 totals 14 residues. Unmatched junction bases numbered 6, after V lost 3 bases and J lost 5 bases. CDR1 is MNHEY and CDR2 is SMNVEV in the germline V gene (reference sequence). The CDR3 is CASSFRLAMETQYF. Here the CDR3 DNA reads TGTGCCAGCAGTTTTCGACTAGCTATGGAGACCCAGTACTTC.

The rearrangement links TRBV27 to TRBJ2-7, with D perhaps matching TRBD2 (6 bases). The germline V and J ends were trimmed by 8 bases and 1 base, with 15 bases remaining between them. In germline, CDR1 is MNHEY, CDR2 SMNVEV (reference sequence). The CDR3 is made up of 14 amino acids. The CDR3 here is CASGAGLGSYEQYF. CDR3 nucleotides: TGTGCCAGCGGGGCGGGGTTGGGTTCCTACGAGCAGTACTTC.

The genes are TRBV20-1 and TRBJ2-1, with D hard to call. This CDR3 has 11 residues. V lost 6 bases to trimming and J lost 5 bases, with 8 bases between them. Germline V gene sequence: CDR1 DFQATT, CDR2 SNEGSKA (reference sequence). The CDR3 protein is CSAVGNNEQFF. CDR3 in DNA: TGCAGTGCCGTGGGTAACAATGAGCAGTTCTTC.

The chain recombines TRBV7-3 with TRBJ2-2; D is ambiguous. Germline V CDR1 and CDR2: SGHTA, FQGTGA. This CDR3 comprises 14 residues. V gave up 5 bases and J gave up 0 bases, with 7 bases separating them. CDR3 in DNA: TGTGCCAGCAGCCAAGAGACGAACACCGGGGAGCTGTTTTTT. Protein product: CASSQETNTGELFF.

Turning to this clone: This likely stems from a read error, as it lies one base from a far larger clone. CDR3 region: CASSLGAGLAKNIQHF. The CDR3 coding sequence is TGTGCCAGCAGCTTAGGGGCAGGTCTAGCCAAAAACATTCAGCACTTC. V and J are TRBV7-9 and TRBJ2-4, with a weak D call TRBD2 (5 bases). This CDR3 is 16 amino acids long. Germline V gene lookup returns CDR1 SEHNR and CDR2 FQNEAQ (reference sequence).

The chain combines TRBV2 with TRBJ2-5, with 8 bases fitting TRBD1. V shed 5 bases and J 5 bases; nucleotides not matched to a gene: 10. Germline V gene sequence: CDR1 SNHLY, CDR2 FYNNEI. This CDR3 has 15 residues. For the CDR3, the DNA is TGTGCCAGCAGTAGCGACAGGGGTTTATCGGAGACCCAGTACTTC. Its protein is CASSSDRGLSETQYF.

This chain links TRBV7-2 with TRBJ2-7, with a tentative D call TRBD1 (6 bases). This CDR3 comprises 15 residues. Germline lookup yields CDR1 SGHTA and CDR2 FQGNSA. V lost 2 bases, J lost 0 bases, and 11 bases lay in between. The CDR3 DNA reads TGTGCCAGCAGCTTAACCTGGGGGCCCTCCTACGAGCAGTACTTC. Its protein is CASSLTWGPSYEQYF.

V usage is TRBV30 and J usage is TRBJ2-3; D unresolved. Germline V gene data show CDR1 as GTSNPN and CDR2 as SVGIG (reference sequence). Trimming left V 8 bases short and J 6 bases short, with 15 bases between. The CDR3 covers 12 residues. CDR3 sequence: CAGTGGSDTQYF. In DNA, the CDR3 is TGTGCCGGAACTGGCGGCTCCGATACGCAGTATTTT.